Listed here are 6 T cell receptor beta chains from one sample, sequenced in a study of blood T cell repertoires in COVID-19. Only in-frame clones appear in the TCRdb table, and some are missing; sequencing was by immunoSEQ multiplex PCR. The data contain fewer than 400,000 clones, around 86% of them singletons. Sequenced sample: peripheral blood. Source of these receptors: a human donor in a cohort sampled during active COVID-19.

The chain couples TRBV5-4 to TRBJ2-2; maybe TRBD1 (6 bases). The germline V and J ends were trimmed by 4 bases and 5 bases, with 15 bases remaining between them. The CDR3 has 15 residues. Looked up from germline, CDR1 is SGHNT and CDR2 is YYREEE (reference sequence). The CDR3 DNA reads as TGTGCCAGCAGCAAGGACAGCCCCGGGACCGGGGAGCTGTTTTTT. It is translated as CASSKDSPGTGELFF.

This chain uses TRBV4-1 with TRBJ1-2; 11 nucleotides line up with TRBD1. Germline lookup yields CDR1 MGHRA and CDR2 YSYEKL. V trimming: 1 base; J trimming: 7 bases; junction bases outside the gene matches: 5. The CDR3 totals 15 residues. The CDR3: CASSQGTGGAGGYTF. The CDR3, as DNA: TGCGCCAGCAGCCAAGGGACAGGGGGCGCGGGTGGCTACACCTTC.

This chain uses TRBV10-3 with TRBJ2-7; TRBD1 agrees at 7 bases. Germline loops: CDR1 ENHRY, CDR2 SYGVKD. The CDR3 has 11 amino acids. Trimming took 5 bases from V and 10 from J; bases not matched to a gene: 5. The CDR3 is CAISPDREQYF. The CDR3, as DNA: TGTGCCATCAGTCCAGACAGGGAACAGTACTTC.

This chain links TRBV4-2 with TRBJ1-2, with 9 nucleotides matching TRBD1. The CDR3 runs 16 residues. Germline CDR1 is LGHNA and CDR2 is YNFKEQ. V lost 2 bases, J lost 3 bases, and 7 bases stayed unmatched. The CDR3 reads CASSQSRDRAHYGYTF. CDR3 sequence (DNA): TGTGCCAGCAGCCAATCCCGGGACAGGGCTCACTATGGCTACACCTTC.

This CDR3 is CAISTSTGGHSGNTIYF. The CDR3, as DNA: TGTGCCATCAGTACTTCGACAGGGGGCCACTCTGGAAACACCATATATTTT. This chain uses TRBV10-3 with TRBJ1-3; 10 positions agree with TRBD1. The germline V gene encodes CDR1 ENHRY and CDR2 SYGVKD. After removal of 5 bases from V and 0 bases from J, the junction contained 7 bases not matched to a gene. This CDR3 region has 17 residues.

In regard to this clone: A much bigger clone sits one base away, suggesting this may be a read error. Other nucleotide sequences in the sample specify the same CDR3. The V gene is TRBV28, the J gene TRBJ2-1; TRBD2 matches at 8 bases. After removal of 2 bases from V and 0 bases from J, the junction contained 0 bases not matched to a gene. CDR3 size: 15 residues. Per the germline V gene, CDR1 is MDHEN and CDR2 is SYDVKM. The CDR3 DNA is TGTGCCAGCAGTTTAAGCGGGAGCTCCTACAATGAGCAGTTCTTC. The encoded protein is CASSLSGSSYNEQFF.